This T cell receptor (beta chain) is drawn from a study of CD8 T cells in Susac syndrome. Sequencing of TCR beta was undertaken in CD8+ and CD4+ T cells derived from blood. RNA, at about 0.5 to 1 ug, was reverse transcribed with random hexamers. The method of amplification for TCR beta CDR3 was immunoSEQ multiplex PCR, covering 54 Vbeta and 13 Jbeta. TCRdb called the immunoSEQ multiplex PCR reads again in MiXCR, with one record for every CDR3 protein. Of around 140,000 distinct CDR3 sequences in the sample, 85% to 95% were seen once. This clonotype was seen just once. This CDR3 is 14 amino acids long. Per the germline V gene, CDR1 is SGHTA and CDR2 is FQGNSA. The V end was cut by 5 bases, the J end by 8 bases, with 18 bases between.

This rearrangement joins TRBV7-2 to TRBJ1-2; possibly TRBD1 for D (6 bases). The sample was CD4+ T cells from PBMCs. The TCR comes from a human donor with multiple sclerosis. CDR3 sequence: CASSTTGTYGGYTF. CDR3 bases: TGTGCCAGCAGCACGACCGGGACATACGGAGGCTACACCTTC.